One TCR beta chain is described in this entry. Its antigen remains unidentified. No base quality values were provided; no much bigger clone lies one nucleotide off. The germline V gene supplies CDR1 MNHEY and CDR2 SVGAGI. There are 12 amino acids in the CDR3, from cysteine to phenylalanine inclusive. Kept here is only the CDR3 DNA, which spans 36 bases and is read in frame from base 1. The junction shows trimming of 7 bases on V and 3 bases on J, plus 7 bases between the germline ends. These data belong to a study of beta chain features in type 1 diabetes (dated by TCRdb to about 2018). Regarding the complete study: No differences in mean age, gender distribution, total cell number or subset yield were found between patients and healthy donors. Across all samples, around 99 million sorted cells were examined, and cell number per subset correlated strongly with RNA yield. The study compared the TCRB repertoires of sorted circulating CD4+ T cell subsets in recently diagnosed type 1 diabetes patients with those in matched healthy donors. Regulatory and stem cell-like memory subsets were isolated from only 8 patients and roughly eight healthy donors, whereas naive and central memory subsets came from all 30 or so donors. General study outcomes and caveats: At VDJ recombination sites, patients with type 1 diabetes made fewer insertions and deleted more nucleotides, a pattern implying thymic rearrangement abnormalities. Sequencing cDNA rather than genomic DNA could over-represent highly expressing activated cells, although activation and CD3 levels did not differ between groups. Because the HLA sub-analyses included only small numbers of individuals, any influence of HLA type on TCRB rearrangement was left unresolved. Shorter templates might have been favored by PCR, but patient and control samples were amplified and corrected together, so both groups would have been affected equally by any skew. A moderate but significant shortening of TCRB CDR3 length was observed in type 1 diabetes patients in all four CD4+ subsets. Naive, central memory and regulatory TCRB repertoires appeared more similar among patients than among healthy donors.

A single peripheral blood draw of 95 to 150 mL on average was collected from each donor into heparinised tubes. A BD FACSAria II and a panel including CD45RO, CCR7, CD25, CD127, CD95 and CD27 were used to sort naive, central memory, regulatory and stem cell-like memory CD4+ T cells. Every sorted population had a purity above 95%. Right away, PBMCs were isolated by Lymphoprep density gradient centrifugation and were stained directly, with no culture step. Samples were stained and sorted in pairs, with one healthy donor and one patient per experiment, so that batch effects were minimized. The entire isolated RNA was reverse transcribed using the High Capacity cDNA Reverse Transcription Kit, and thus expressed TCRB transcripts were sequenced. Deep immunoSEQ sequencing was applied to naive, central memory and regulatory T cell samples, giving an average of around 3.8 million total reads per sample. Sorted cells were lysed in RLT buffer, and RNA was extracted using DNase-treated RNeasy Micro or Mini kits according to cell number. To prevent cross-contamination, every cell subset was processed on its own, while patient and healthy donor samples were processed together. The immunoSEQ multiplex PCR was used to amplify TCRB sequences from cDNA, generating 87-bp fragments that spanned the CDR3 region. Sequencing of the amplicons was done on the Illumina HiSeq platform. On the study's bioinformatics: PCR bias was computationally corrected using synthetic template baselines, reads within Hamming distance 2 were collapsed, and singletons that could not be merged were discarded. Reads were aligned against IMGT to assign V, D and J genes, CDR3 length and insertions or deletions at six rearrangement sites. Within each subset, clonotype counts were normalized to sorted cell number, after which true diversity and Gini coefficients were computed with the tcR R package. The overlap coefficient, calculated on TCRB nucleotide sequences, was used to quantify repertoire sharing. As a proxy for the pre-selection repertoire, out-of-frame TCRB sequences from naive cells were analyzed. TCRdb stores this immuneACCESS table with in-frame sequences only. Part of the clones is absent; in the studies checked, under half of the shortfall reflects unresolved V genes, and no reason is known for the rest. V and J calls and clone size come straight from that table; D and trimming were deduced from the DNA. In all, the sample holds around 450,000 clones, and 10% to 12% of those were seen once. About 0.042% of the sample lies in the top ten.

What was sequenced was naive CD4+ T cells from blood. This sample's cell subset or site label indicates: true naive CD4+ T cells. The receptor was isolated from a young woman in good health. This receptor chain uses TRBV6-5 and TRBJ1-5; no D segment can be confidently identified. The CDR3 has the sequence CASKSFNQPQHF. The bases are TGTGCCAGCAAAAGTTTCAATCAGCCCCAGCATTTT.